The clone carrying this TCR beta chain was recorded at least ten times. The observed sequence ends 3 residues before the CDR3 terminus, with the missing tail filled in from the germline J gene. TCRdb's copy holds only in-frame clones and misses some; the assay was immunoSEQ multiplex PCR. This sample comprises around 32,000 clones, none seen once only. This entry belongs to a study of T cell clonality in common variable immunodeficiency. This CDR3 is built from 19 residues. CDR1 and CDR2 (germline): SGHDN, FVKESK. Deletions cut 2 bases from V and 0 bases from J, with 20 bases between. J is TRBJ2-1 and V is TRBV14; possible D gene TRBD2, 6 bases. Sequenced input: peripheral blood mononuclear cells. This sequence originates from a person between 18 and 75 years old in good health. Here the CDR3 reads CASSQFLLAVQSSYNEQFF. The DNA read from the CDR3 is TGTGCCAGCAGCCAATTCCTATTAGCGGTCCAGAGCTCCTACAATGAG. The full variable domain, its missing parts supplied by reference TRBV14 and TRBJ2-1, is EAGVTQFPSHSVIEKGQTVTLRCDPISGHDNLYWYRRVMGKEIKFLLHFVKESKQDESGMPNNRFLAERTGGTYSTLKVQPAELEDSGVYFCASSQFLLAVQSSYNEQFFGPGTRLTVL.